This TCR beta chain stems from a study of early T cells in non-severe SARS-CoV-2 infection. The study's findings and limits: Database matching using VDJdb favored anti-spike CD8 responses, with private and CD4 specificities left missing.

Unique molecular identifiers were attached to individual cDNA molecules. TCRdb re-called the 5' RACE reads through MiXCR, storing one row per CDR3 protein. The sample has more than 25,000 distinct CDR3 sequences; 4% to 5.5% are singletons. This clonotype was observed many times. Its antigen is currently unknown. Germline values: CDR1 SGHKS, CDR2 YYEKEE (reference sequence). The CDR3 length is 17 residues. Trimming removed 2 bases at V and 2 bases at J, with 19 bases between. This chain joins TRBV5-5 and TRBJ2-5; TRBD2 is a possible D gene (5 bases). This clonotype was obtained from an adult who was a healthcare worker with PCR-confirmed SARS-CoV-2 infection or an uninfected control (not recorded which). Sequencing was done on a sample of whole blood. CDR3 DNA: TGTGCCAGCAGCTTAAAGGGCCGCGGGCCCCCACAAGAGACCCAGTACTTC. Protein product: CASSLKGRGPPQETQYF.